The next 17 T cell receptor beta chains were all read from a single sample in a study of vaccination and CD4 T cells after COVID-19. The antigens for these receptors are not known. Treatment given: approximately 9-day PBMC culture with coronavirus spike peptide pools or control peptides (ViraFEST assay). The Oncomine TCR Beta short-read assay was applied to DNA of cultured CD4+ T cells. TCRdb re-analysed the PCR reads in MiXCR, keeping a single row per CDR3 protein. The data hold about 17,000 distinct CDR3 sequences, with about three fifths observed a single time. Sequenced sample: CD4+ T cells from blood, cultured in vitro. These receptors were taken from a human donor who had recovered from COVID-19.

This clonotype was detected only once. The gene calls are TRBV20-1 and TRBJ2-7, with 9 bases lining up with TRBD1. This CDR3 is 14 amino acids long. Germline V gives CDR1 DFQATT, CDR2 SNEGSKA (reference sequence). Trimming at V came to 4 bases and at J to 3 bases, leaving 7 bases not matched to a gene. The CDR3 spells CSATPRTGVYEQYF. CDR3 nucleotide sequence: TGCAGTGCTACTCCCCGGACAGGGGTCTACGAGCAGTACTTC.

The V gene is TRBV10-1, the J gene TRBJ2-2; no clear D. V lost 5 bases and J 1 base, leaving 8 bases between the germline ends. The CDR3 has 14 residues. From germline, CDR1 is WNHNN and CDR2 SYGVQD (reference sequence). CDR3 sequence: CASSSERNTGELFF. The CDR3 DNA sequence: TGCGCCAGCAGTTCGGAGAGGAACACCGGGGAGCTGTTTTTT.

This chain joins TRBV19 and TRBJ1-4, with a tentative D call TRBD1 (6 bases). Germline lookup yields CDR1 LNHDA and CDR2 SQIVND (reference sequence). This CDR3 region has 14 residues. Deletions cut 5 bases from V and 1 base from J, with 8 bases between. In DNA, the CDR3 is TGTGCCAGTAGTGAGGGACAAACTAATGAAAAACTGTTTTTT. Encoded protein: CASSEGQTNEKLFF.

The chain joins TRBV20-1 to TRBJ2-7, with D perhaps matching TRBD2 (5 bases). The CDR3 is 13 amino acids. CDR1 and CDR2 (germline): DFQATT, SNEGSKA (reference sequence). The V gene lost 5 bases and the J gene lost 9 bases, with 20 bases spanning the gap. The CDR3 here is CSALPRTPGGQYF. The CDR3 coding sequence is TGCAGTGCTCTCCCCCGGACTCCCGGAGGGCAGTACTTC.

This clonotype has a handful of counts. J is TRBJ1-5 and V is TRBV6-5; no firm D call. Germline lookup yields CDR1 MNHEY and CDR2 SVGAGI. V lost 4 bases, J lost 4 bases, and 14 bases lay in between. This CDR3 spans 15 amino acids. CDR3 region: CASSSRVGRNQPQHF. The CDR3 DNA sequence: TGTGCCAGCAGTTCCCGGGTCGGACGAAATCAGCCCCAGCATTTT.

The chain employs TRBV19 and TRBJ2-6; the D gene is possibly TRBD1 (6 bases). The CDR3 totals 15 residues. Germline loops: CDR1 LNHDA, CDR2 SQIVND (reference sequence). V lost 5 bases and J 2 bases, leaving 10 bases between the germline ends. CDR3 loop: CASSPRTAGANVLTF. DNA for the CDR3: TGTGCCAGTAGTCCGAGGACAGCTGGGGCCAACGTCCTGACTTTC.

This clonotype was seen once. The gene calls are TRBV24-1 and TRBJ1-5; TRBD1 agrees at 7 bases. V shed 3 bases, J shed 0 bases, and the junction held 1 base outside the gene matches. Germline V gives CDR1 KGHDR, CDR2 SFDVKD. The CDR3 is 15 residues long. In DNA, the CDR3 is TGTGCCACCAGTGATGACAGGGATAGCAATCAGCCCCAGCATTTT. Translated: CATSDDRDSNQPQHF.

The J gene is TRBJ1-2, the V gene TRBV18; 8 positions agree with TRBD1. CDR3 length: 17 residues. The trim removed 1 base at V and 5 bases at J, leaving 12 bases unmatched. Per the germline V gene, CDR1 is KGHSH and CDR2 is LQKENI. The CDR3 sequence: CASSPLGQGRDLYGYTF. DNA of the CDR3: TGTGCCAGCTCACCACTCGGACAGGGTCGGGACTTATATGGCTACACCTTC.

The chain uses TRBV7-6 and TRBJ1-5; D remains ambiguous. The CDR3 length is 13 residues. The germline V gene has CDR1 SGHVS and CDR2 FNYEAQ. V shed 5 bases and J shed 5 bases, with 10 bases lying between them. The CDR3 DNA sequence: TGTGCCAGCAGCCCCAAAAGCGATCAGCCCCAGCATTTT. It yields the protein CASSPKSDQPQHF.

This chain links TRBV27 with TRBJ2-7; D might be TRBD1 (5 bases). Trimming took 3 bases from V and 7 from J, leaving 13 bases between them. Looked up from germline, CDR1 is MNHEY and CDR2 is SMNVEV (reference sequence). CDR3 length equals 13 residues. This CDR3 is CASSLVQGYEQYF. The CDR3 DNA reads TGTGCCAGCAGTTTGGTTCAGGGCTATGAGCAGTACTTC.

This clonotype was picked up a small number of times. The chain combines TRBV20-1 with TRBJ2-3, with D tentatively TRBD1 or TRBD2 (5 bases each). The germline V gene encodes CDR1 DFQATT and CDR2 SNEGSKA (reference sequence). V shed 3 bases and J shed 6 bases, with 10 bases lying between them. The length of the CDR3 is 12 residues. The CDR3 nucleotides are TGCAGTGCTAGGGGGCCGGGGGATACGCAGTATTTT. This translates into CSARGPGDTQYF.

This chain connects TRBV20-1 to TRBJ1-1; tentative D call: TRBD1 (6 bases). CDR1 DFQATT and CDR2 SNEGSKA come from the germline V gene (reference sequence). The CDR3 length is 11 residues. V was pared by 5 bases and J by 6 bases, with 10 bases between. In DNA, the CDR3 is TGCAGTGCTCAAGGGGGAGCTGAAGCTTTCTTT. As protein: CSAQGGAEAFF.

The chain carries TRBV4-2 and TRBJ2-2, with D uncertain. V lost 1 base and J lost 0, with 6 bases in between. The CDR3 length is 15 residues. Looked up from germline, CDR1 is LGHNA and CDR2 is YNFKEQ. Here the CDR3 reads CASSQAAANTGELFF. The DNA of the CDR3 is TGTGCCAGCAGCCAAGCCGCAGCGAACACCGGGGAGCTGTTTTTT.

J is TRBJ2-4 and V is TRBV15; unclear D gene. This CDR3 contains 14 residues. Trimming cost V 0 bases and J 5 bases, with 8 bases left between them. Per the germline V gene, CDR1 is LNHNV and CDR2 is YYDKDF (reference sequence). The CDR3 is CATSRDTRQNIQYF. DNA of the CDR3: TGTGCCACCAGCAGAGATACCCGCCAAAACATTCAGTACTTC.

The CDR3 bases are TGTGCCATCAGATACAGGACGGCGGTTGTAGACACCATATATTTT. This gives the protein CAIRYRTAVVDTIYF. The J gene is TRBJ1-3, the V gene TRBV10-3; maybe TRBD1 (5 bases). The germline V gene has CDR1 ENHRY and CDR2 SYGVKD. This CDR3 is built from 15 residues. V was clipped by 6 bases and J by 8 bases, with 20 bases between them.

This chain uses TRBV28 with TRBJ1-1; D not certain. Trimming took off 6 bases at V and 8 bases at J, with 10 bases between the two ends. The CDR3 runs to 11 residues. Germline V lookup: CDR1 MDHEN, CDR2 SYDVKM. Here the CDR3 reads CASSSRAEAFF. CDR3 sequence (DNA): TGTGCCAGCAGCTCCCGGGCAGAAGCTTTCTTT.

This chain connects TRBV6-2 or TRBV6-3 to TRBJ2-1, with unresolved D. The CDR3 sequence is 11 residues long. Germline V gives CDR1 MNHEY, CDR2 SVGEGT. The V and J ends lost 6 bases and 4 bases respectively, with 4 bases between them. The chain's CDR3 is CASRGYNEQFF. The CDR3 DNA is TGTGCCAGCAGAGGATACAATGAGCAGTTCTTC.